Included here is one T cell receptor beta chain sequence, with context. The CDR3 is 14 residues long. CDR1 is SGHVS, CDR2 FNYEAQ, per germline. V lost 1 base and J 5 bases, leaving 11 bases between the germline ends. This entry is derived from a study of beta chain features in type 1 diabetes. Investigators reverse transcribed all isolated RNA, so they sequenced expressed TCRB transcripts. Using immunoSEQ multiplex PCR, the repertoire was profiled, and TCRdb retains in-frame clones only, with some absent. Of hundreds of thousands of clones listed, around 15% are singletons. The chain has TRBV7-6 and TRBJ2-5, with D possibly being TRBD1 (6 bases). The sample comprised naive CD4+ T cells from blood. This TCR was sampled from a young man in good health. The CDR3 here is CASSLVQGHETQYF. The CDR3 DNA is TGTGCCAGCAGCTTAGTACAGGGCCATGAGACCCAGTACTTC.